The present entry profiles one T cell receptor (beta chain) with its context. This entry is derived from a study of blood T cell repertoires in COVID-19. In the study overall: Spain, Italy and the United States supplied samples that represented acute and convalescent COVID-19. From T cells, B-cell-depleted T cells, or PBMCs came the material, which was cDNA or gDNA.

The trim removed 6 bases at V and 2 bases at J, leaving 6 bases unmatched. The CDR3 totals 15 residues. Germline V gene lookup returns CDR1 MNHEY and CDR2 SVGAGI. In the authors' workflow: The assay estimated nucleated cells by amplifying reference gene primers. Libraries were prepared by immunoSEQ multiplex PCR; TCRdb keeps only in-frame clonotypes and omits some of them. For V, J and clone size, that table is used; D and trimming come from the DNA. This sample has around 620,000 clones, with 75% to 90% found just once. The chain recombines TRBV6-5 with TRBJ1-5; 8 bases are a match to TRBD1. Sequenced: peripheral blood. The sequence was obtained from a woman between 18 and 29 years old with acute or convalescent COVID-19. In DNA form, the CDR3 reads TGTGCCAGCAGCCTGGACAGGGCGGGCAATCAGCCCCAGCATTTT. The encoded protein is CASSLDRAGNQPQHF.